This T cell receptor beta chain is from a study of regulatory T cells in long-lasting Graves disease. On the study more broadly: New Graves' disease cases had less than 3 months of antithyroid drugs.

Building of the TCR beta libraries involved iRepertoire HTBI primers and Arm-PCR of CDR3 regions. TCRdb reanalysed the multiplex PCR reads using MiXCR and keeps one entry per CDR3 protein. This sample yields roughly 220,000 distinct CDR3 sequences, of which around 20% are seen a single time; over 20% belongs to the top ten. V lost 8 bases, J lost 0 bases, and 11 bases lay in between. The CDR3 totals 15 residues. The germline gives CDR1 MNHEY, CDR2 SMNVEV (reference sequence). Time point indicated: newly diagnosed GD, antithyroid drugs for less than 3 months. PBMC-derived RNA was used for the TCR library. This clonotype was seen repeatedly, ten times or more. Its antigen is unidentified. Notes on the study in general: Favoring TRBV28, TRBJ1-2 and TRBJ2-5 was a feature seen in persistent disease.

The chain carries TRBV27 and TRBJ1-6; tentative D call: TRBD1 (5 bases). The source was peripheral blood mononuclear cells (PBMCs), collected at new diagnosis, from a patient treated with antithyroid drugs. The clonotype was recovered from a female donor with Graves disease. In nucleotides, the CDR3 is TGTGCCAGCCGAGACAGTAACTCCTATAATTCACCCCTCCACTTT. It yields the protein CASRDSNSYNSPLHF.